Below, 29 T cell receptor beta chains from the same sample are listed, as sequenced in a study of T cell repertoires in cytomegalovirus infection. What these receptors recognize is not known. MiXCR, applied by TCRdb to the reads, yields one record per CDR3 protein. The sample includes about 310,000 distinct CDR3 sequences, roughly 25% seen only once; the top ten take about an eighth. The sample in question was cultured PBMCs, obtained from culture after CMV antigen stimulation. All receptors come from a human donor in good health (CMV status not recorded). Some clones in this sample may be carry-over from other donors' samples.

J is TRBJ2-2 and V is TRBV5-6; D is unclear. Trimming took 2 bases from V and 6 from J, leaving 8 bases between them. The CDR3 covers 13 residues. Germline CDR1 reads SGHDT; CDR2 reads YYEEEE. This CDR3 reads CASSFALPGELFF. The CDR3, as DNA: TGTGCCAGCAGCTTTGCCCTCCCCGGGGAGCTGTTTTTT.

This clonotype appeared a single time. A much larger clone differs from this one at a single base, so this may be a read error. The J gene is TRBJ1-5, the V gene TRBV29-1, with 7 bases that match TRBD1. Trimming cost V 3 bases and J 8 bases; bases outside gene matches: 7. The CDR3 loop spans 13 amino acids. Germline CDR1 and CDR2: SQVTM and ANQGSEA. CDR3: CSVEIGGEKPQHF. The CDR3 region has the DNA TGCAGCGTTGAGATAGGGGGCGAGAAGCCCCAGCATTTT.

This chain uses TRBV25-1 with TRBJ1-2; D not certain. The length of the CDR3 is 11 residues. The V end lost 5 bases, the J end lost 12 bases, and 13 bases lay between the germline ends. Germline loops: CDR1 MGHDK, CDR2 SYGVNS. CDR3 residues: CASSLGIEHTF. CDR3 sequence (DNA): TGTGCCAGCAGTTTAGGAATCGAACACACCTTC.

This clonotype has a handful of counts. The rearrangement uses TRBV12-5 and TRBJ1-5; D gene uncertain. V lost 1 base, J lost 7 bases, and 5 bases lay in between. Germline V CDR1 and CDR2: LGHNT, FRNRAP. The CDR3 spans 12 residues. The CDR3 is CASGLGPQPQHF. For the CDR3, the DNA is TGTGCTAGTGGTTTGGGGCCCCAGCCCCAGCATTTT.

This clonotype appeared many times. This chain joins TRBV7-2 and TRBJ1-2; maybe TRBD1 (6 bases). The CDR3 consists of 12 residues. V lost 5 bases to trimming and J lost 5 bases, with 9 bases between them. Per the germline V gene, CDR1 is SGHTA and CDR2 is FQGNSA. In DNA, the CDR3 is TGTGCCAGCAGCCGAACAGGGTATGGCTACACCTTC. It is translated as CASSRTGYGYTF.

The CDR3 is CASMVGTEAFF. The CDR3 nucleotides are TGTGCCAGCATGGTGGGCACTGAAGCTTTCTTT. This chain links TRBV28 with TRBJ1-1; D gene uncertain. The germline V and J ends were trimmed by 7 bases and 4 bases, with 7 bases remaining between them. Per germline, CDR1 MDHEN and CDR2 SYDVKM. The CDR3 extends over 11 amino acids. Combining the CDR3 with reference TRBV28 and TRBJ1-1 gives the whole variable domain DVKVTQSSRYLVKRTGEKVFLECVQDMDHENMFWYRQDPGLGLRLIYFSYDVKMKEKGDIPEGYSVSREKKERFSLILESASTNQTSMYLCASMVGTEAFFGQGTRLTVV.

This clonotype was found many times. This chain uses TRBV7-2 with TRBJ1-5; TRBD1 might be the D (6 bases). The V end lost 3 bases, the J end lost 6 bases, and 12 bases lay between the germline ends. The germline V gene has CDR1 SGHTA and CDR2 FQGNSA. The CDR3 covers 14 residues. CDR3 bases: TGTGCCAGCAGCTTGAACAGGGTACGTCAGCCCCAGCATTTT. Protein sequence: CASSLNRVRQPQHF.

This clonotype was seen many times. The V and J genes are TRBV6-1 and TRBJ2-5; the D gene is possibly TRBD1 (6 bases). CDR1 and CDR2 from the germline V gene are MNHNS and SASEGT. V lost 6 bases, J lost 5 bases, and 16 bases lay in between. There are 14 residues in the CDR3. CDR3 protein: CASRQGLGGETQYF. In DNA, the CDR3 is TGTGCCAGCAGACAGGGCCTAGGCGGGGAGACCCAGTACTTC.

This clonotype was observed many times. The genes are TRBV7-3 and TRBJ2-3; possible D gene TRBD1, 5 bases. V shed 5 bases and J shed 0 bases, with 12 bases lying between them. CDR1 is SGHTA and CDR2 is FQGTGA in the germline V gene. CDR3 length: 15 residues. CDR3 nucleotides: TGTGCCAGCAGCGCCATGGGGCTTAGCACAGATACGCAGTATTTT. Amino acid sequence: CASSAMGLSTDTQYF.

The chain joins TRBV20-1 to TRBJ1-5; D unresolved. CDR1 and CDR2 from the germline V gene are DFQATT and SNEGSKA (reference sequence). CDR3 size: 14 residues. V lost 3 bases and J lost 0, with 9 bases in between. The CDR3 loop reads CSARASYSNQPQHF. The CDR3 nucleotides are TGCAGTGCTAGGGCCAGCTATAGCAATCAGCCCCAGCATTTT.

A few counts support this clonotype. The J gene is TRBJ2-5, the V gene TRBV3-1; D not resolved. Germline loops: CDR1 LGHDT, CDR2 YNNKEL (reference sequence). The CDR3 has 15 amino acids. Trimming took off 5 bases at V and 0 bases at J, with 13 bases between the two ends. The CDR3 is CASSGWREYQETQYF. The CDR3 region has the DNA TGTGCCAGCAGCGGGTGGCGCGAGTACCAAGAGACCCAGTACTTC.

This clonotype has a count of ten or more. The V gene is TRBV12-3 or TRBV12-4, the J gene TRBJ2-1; 13 nucleotides align to TRBD2. Trimming took 5 bases from V and 3 from J; bases not matched to a gene: 4. This CDR3 comprises 16 residues. The CDR3 nucleotides read TGTGCCAGCAGTAGACTAGCGGGAGGCCTCTACAATGAGCAGTTCTTC. This translates into CASSRLAGGLYNEQFF.

Only a few counts were recorded for this clonotype. The chain is built from TRBV11-3 and TRBJ2-1; D is undetermined. The CDR3 runs 13 residues. The germline CDR1 and CDR2 sequences are SGHNT and YENEEA. V was pared by 8 bases and J by 0 bases, with 8 bases between. For the CDR3, the DNA is TGTGCCAGCGCGACGAGCTCCTACAATGAGCAGTTCTTC. Residues: CASATSSYNEQFF.

This clonotype occurred many times. The chain links TRBV6-2 or TRBV6-3 to TRBJ2-3, with 9 bases fitting TRBD1. This CDR3 has 15 residues. Germline V gene sequence: CDR1 MNHEY, CDR2 SVGEGT. V shed 2 bases, J shed 4 bases, and the junction held 4 bases outside the gene matches. The CDR3 sequence: CASSYRDREADTQYF. For the CDR3, the DNA is TGTGCCAGCAGTTACCGGGACAGGGAGGCAGATACGCAGTATTTT.

This clonotype has only a few counts. V gene TRBV27 combines with J gene TRBJ2-3; no clear D. Between the trimmed V and J ends, which lost 1 base and 4 bases, there was a span of 6 bases. This CDR3 spans 13 amino acids. Germline-derived CDR1 and CDR2 are MNHEY and SMNVEV (reference sequence). CDR3: CASSLYQSDTQYF. In DNA form, the CDR3 reads TGTGCCAGCAGTTTATATCAGTCAGATACGCAGTATTTT.

Concerning this clonotype itself: The junction departs from germline at one end; a sequencing error may be responsible. The chain is built from TRBV6-1 and TRBJ1-5; D is undetermined. This CDR3 is 15 amino acids long. Per the germline V gene, CDR1 is MNHNS and CDR2 is SASEGT. CDR3 protein: CASSEGRSLNQPQHF. The CDR3 coding sequence is TGTGCCAGCAGCGAAGGACGGTCACTCAATCAGCCCCAGCATTTT.

This clonotype was found many times. V is TRBV7-6 and J is TRBJ2-1, with 13 bases that match TRBD2. With 5 bases clipped from V and 3 bases from J, the junction kept 1 base outside the gene matches. Germline V gives CDR1 SGHVS, CDR2 FNYEAQ. This CDR3 has 15 residues. CDR3 in amino acids: CASSRTSGSYNEQFF. The CDR3, as DNA: TGTGCCAGCAGCCGGACTAGCGGGAGCTACAATGAGCAGTTCTTC. The entire variable domain, with the rest obtained from reference TRBV7-6 and TRBJ2-1, is as follows: GAGVSQSPRYKVTKRGQDVALRCDPISGHVSLYWYRQALGQGPEFLTYFNYEAQQDKSGLPNDRFSAERPEGSISTLTIQRTEQRDSAMYRCASSRTSGSYNEQFFGPGTRLTVL.

There are many counts of this clonotype. The chain recombines TRBV7-6 with TRBJ2-7; 8 positions match TRBD1. This CDR3 region has 13 residues. The germline gives CDR1 SGHVS, CDR2 FNYEAQ. V dropped 8 bases and J dropped 3; count of bases not matched to a gene: 6. CDR3 sequence reads: CASRSGTGYEQYF. Written as DNA, the CDR3 is TGTGCCAGCCGATCCGGGACAGGCTACGAGCAGTACTTC.

This clonotype was recorded many times. The gene calls are TRBV7-2 and TRBJ1-6; D not certain. This CDR3 has 15 residues. Trimming took off 7 bases at V and 10 bases at J, with 20 bases between the two ends. The germline V gene has CDR1 SGHTA and CDR2 FQGNSA. In DNA, the CDR3 is TGTGCCAGCACTGAGCGGGCAGGCCTAGACTCACCCCTCCACTTT. Encoded protein: CASTERAGLDSPLHF. The whole variable domain, remainder taken from reference TRBV7-2 and TRBJ1-6, is GAGVSQSPSNKVTEKGKDVELRCDPISGHTALYWYRQSLGQGLEFLIYFQGNSAPDKSGLPSDRFSAERTGGSVSTLTIQRTQQEDSAVYLCASTERAGLDSPLHFGNGTRLTVT.

This clonotype has at least ten counts. The V call is TRBV11-2, the J call TRBJ2-2; D may match TRBD1 or TRBD2 (5 bases each). The V end was cut by 5 bases, the J end by 5 bases, with 18 bases between. Germline-derived CDR1 and CDR2 are SGHAT and FQNNGV. There are 16 residues in the CDR3. The CDR3 nucleotides read TGTGCCAGCAGCGTCAAGTGGGGGTTCCCTACCGGGGAGCTGTTTTTT. This translates into CASSVKWGFPTGELFF.

This clonotype occurred many times. V gene TRBV12-3 or TRBV12-4 combines with J gene TRBJ2-1, with 9 bases matching TRBD1. The junction had 3 bases not matched to a gene; V was cut back by 7 bases and J by 5 bases. This CDR3 is built from 13 residues. The DNA of the CDR3 is TGTGCCAGCAAAAGGACAGGGGACAATGAGCAGTTCTTC. Protein: CASKRTGDNEQFF.

The genes are TRBV6-6 and TRBJ2-5, with D possibly matching TRBD2 (6 bases). Germline lookup yields CDR1 MNHNY and CDR2 SVGAGI (reference sequence). The CDR3 has 14 residues. Trimming left V 6 bases short and J 7 bases short, with 18 bases between. CDR3 region: CASRPFSRDTTQYF. The CDR3 bases are TGTGCCAGCAGGCCCTTCTCGCGGGATACGACCCAGTACTTC.

The chain employs TRBV6-6 and TRBJ2-1, with D perhaps assigned TRBD1 or TRBD2 (5 bases each). Trimming shortened V by 1 base and J by 5 bases, and 6 bases separated the two germline ends. Per the germline V gene, CDR1 is MNHNY and CDR2 is SVGAGI (reference sequence). The CDR3 is 13 residues long. CDR3 nucleotides: TGTGCCAGCAGTTACTGGGGGAACAATGAGCAGTTCTTC. It translates to CASSYWGNNEQFF.

This chain joins TRBV15 and TRBJ2-6; no reliable D call. Trimming took off 9 bases at V and 3 bases at J, with 12 bases between the two ends. Germline assignment: CDR1 LNHNV and CDR2 YYDKDF (reference sequence). This CDR3 comprises 14 residues. CDR3 loop: CATNPTLGANVLTF. The CDR3 DNA reads TGTGCCACTAACCCGACCCTTGGGGCCAACGTCCTGACTTTC.

This clonotype was picked up many times. J is TRBJ1-2 and V is TRBV7-2, with D unresolved. Trimming took off 5 bases at V and 5 bases at J, with 15 bases between the two ends. The CDR3 spans 14 residues. Germline CDR1 SGHTA, CDR2 FQGNSA. The CDR3 nucleotides are TGTGCCAGCAGCCTCCCCGGTAGTGATTATGGCTACACCTTC. This sequence encodes CASSLPGSDYGYTF.

V is TRBV7-3 and J is TRBJ1-1; D ambiguous. This CDR3 comprises 14 residues. CDR1 SGHTA and CDR2 FQGTGA come from the germline V gene. V was clipped by 5 bases and J by 1 base, with 11 bases between them. The CDR3 here is CASSAYGKNTEAFF. The CDR3 nucleotides are TGTGCCAGCAGCGCATACGGGAAGAACACTGAAGCTTTCTTT.

In its sample, this clonotype was seen a few times. The gene calls are TRBV29-1 and TRBJ2-3; D possibly matches TRBD1 or TRBD2 (7 bases each). CDR1 and CDR2 from the germline V gene are SQVTM and ANQGSEA. There are 13 residues in the CDR3. V was shortened by 7 bases and J by 3 bases, with 14 bases between the two germline ends. DNA of the CDR3: TGCAGCGCCAGGGGGGGACGTACAGATACGCAGTATTTT. It is translated as CSARGGRTDTQYF.

The rearrangement uses TRBV7-2 and TRBJ1-1; perhaps TRBD1 as D (5 bases). Germline loops: CDR1 SGHTA, CDR2 FQGNSA. The ends were cut back, 8 bases at V and 5 bases at J, with 15 bases in the middle. The CDR3 runs to 13 residues. The CDR3: CASGRGGETEAFF. CDR3 nucleotides: TGTGCCAGCGGACGGGGGGGAGAAACTGAAGCTTTCTTT.

This chain uses TRBV6-2 or TRBV6-3 with TRBJ2-1, with TRBD1 matching over 11 bases. The V gene end was trimmed by 6 bases and the J gene end by 3 bases; junction bases not matched to a gene: 10. CDR1 and CDR2 (germline): MNHEY, SVGEGT. There are 17 residues in the CDR3. The CDR3 bases are TGTGCCAGCAGACAATCTAAAGGGACAGGGGGCTACAATGAGCAGTTCTTC. This codes for CASRQSKGTGGYNEQFF.